One sample yielded the 27 T cell receptor beta chains listed below, sequenced in a study of blood T cell repertoires in COVID-19. Profiled with immunoSEQ multiplex PCR; TCRdb holds only in-frame clones, not every one. The table records roughly 340,000 clones, approximately 88% of them present only once. Sequencing was performed on peripheral blood. The receptors here all came from a woman younger than 45 with COVID-19, enrolled during active disease.

The chain has TRBV28 and TRBJ1-2, with TRBD1 as a possible D gene (5 bases). The V gene's germline CDR1 is MDHEN and CDR2 SYDVKM. Deletions cut 4 bases from V and 6 bases from J, with 15 bases between. This CDR3 has 14 amino acids. The CDR3 protein is CASSSAGRVHGYTF. CDR3 nucleotides: TGTGCCAGCAGTTCCGCCGGCAGGGTGCATGGCTACACCTTC.

The chain is built from TRBV18 and TRBJ2-7; D is possibly TRBD2 (5 bases). CDR3 size: 14 residues. Deletions cut 3 bases from V and 6 bases from J, with 15 bases between. The germline V gene encodes CDR1 KGHSH and CDR2 LQKENI. CDR3 protein: CASSPSTAAGEQYV. For the CDR3, the DNA is TGTGCCAGCTCACCTTCAACCGCTGCGGGCGAGCAGTACGTC.

This clone was seen only once. CDR3 amino acids: CSVERAGGTDTQYF. In DNA, the CDR3 is TGCAGCGTTGAACGAGCGGGGGGCACAGATACGCAGTATTTT. J is TRBJ2-3 and V is TRBV29-1; the match to TRBD2 covers 8 bases. The V gene's germline CDR1 is SQVTM and CDR2 ANQGSEA. This CDR3 region has 14 residues. V gave up 2 bases and J gave up 1 base; unmatched junction bases: 2.

The chain combines TRBV4-1 with TRBJ2-1; the match to TRBD2 covers 7 bases. Germline V lookup: CDR1 MGHRA, CDR2 YSYEKL. This CDR3 is 15 amino acids long. V shed 0 bases, J shed 5 bases, and the junction held 4 bases outside the gene matches. The CDR3 nucleotides read TGCGCCAGCAGCCAAGAGGGGACTACCCACAATGAGCAGTTCTTC. This codes for CASSQEGTTHNEQFF.

This clone was counted a single time. The chain uses TRBV27 and TRBJ2-1; D gene uncertain. This CDR3 is 12 amino acids long. V lost 3 bases to trimming and J lost 9 bases, with 9 bases between them. Germline V gene sequence: CDR1 MNHEY, CDR2 SMNVEV (reference sequence). In nucleotides, the CDR3 is TGTGCCAGCAGTTTCATGGGCAGTGAGCAGTTCTTC. Amino acids: CASSFMGSEQFF.

This CDR3 reads CASSLEGTAFNEQFF. The CDR3 DNA is TGTGCCAGCAGCTTAGAAGGGACAGCTTTTAATGAGCAGTTCTTC. V is TRBV11-3 and J is TRBJ2-1, with TRBD1 matching over 7 bases. The CDR3 sequence is 15 residues long. CDR1 SGHNT and CDR2 YENEEA come from the germline V gene. The V and J ends lost 0 bases and 7 bases, in that order; junction bases with no gene match: 6.

J is TRBJ1-3 and V is TRBV4-3, with 12 bases that match TRBD1. Per germline, CDR1 LGHNA and CDR2 YSLEER. This CDR3 has 18 residues. V dropped 4 bases and J dropped 4; count of bases not matched to a gene: 11. In nucleotides, the CDR3 is TGCGCCAGCAGCCCCGGGACAGGGGGCCCGGGCTTAGGAAACACCATATATTTT. Residues: CASSPGTGGPGLGNTIYF.

The chain couples TRBV7-9 to TRBJ2-3; 8 bases are shared with TRBD2. The CDR3 runs 16 residues. Germline V lookup: CDR1 SEHNR, CDR2 FQNEAQ (reference sequence). J was trimmed by 2 bases and V by 4 bases; bases with no gene match: 8. CDR3 DNA: TGTGCCAGCAGCTCATTTAGCGGGAAACACACAGATACGCAGTATTTT. It specifies CASSSFSGKHTDTQYF.

The rearrangement joins TRBV4-3 to TRBJ1-2, with D perhaps TRBD1 (5 bases). The CDR3 has 15 amino acids. Germline CDR1 is LGHNA and CDR2 is YSLEER. V was shortened by 0 bases and J by 3 bases, with 11 bases between the two germline ends. The CDR3 DNA reads as TGCGCCAGCAGCCAAGAGGGGCACCTAGACTATGGCTACACCTTC. Amino acid sequence: CASSQEGHLDYGYTF.

The chain is built from TRBV4-3 and TRBJ1-2, with D maybe TRBD1 (5 bases). This CDR3 comprises 15 residues. Germline CDR1 and CDR2: LGHNA and YSLEER. Trimming stripped 0 bases from V and 4 bases from J, with 12 bases between. CDR3 residues: CASSQDRRESYGYTF. In DNA form, the CDR3 reads TGCGCCAGCAGCCAAGACCGCAGGGAAAGCTATGGCTACACCTTC.

The J gene is TRBJ1-2, the V gene TRBV10-3, with TRBD1 as a possible D gene (6 bases). CDR3 size: 13 residues. Germline CDR1 and CDR2: ENHRY and SYGVKD. V shed 7 bases and J shed 8 bases, with 17 bases lying between them. This chain's CDR3 is CAIMSGRGAGYTF. The CDR3 bases are TGTGCCATCATGTCTGGCAGGGGTGCAGGCTACACCTTC.

V usage is TRBV11-2 and J usage is TRBJ1-1, with a weak D call TRBD1 (5 bases). This CDR3 comprises 12 residues. Germline-derived CDR1 and CDR2 are SGHAT and FQNNGV. With 6 bases removed from V and 8 bases from J, the gap between germline ends came to 13 bases. CDR3 coding DNA: TGTGCCAGCAGGATTCCCGCAGGGGAAGCTTTCTTT. Its translation: CASRIPAGEAFF. Full variable domain (rest looked up from reference TRBV11-2 and TRBJ1-1): EAGVAQSPRYKIIEKRQSVAFWCNPISGHATLYWYQQILGQGPKLLIQFQNNGVVDDSQLPKDRFSAERLKGVDSTLKIQPAKLEDSAVYLCASRIPAGEAFFGQGTRLTVV.

V and J are TRBV7-9 and TRBJ1-1, with 9 bases fitting TRBD1. Germline V gene sequence: CDR1 SEHNR, CDR2 FQNEAQ (reference sequence). With V trimmed by 5 bases and J by 4 bases, 5 bases remained unmatched. This CDR3 region has 14 residues. CDR3 coding DNA: TGTGCCAGCAGCCCCCAACAGGGGGCCACTGAAGCTTTCTTT. Protein product: CASSPQQGATEAFF.

The V and J genes are TRBV3-1 (or the pseudogene TRBV3-2) and TRBJ2-1, with D hard to call. CDR3 length: 10 amino acids. From germline, CDR1 is LGHDT and CDR2 YNNKEL (reference sequence). The ends were cut back, 4 bases at V and 14 bases at J, with 9 bases in the middle. This chain's CDR3 is CASSPTEKFF. In DNA form, the CDR3 reads TGTGCCAGCAGCCCCACGGAGAAGTTCTTC.

The chain is built from TRBV3-1 (or the pseudogene TRBV3-2) and TRBJ2-5; the match to TRBD1 covers 8 bases. Germline values: CDR1 LGHDT, CDR2 YNNKEL (reference sequence). V shed 8 bases and J 5 bases; nucleotides not matched to a gene: 7. The length of the CDR3 is 13 residues. The CDR3, as DNA: TGTGCCAGCGGGGGGCGGGACAGGGAGACCCAGTACTTC. This gives the protein CASGGRDRETQYF.

The rearrangement links TRBV7-8 to TRBJ2-3; 9 nucleotides line up with TRBD1. With V trimmed by 7 bases and J by 5 bases, 13 bases remained unmatched. This CDR3 spans 16 amino acids. In germline, CDR1 is SGHVS, CDR2 FQNEAQ. DNA of the CDR3: TGTGCCAGCACCCCTATGACAGGGGGGTGGAAAGATACGCAGTATTTT. Translated, it gives CASTPMTGGWKDTQYF.

The chain couples TRBV18 to TRBJ1-4; a possible D gene is TRBD1 (6 bases). This CDR3 comprises 15 residues. CDR1 and CDR2 from the germline V gene are KGHSH and LQKENI. Trimming took 6 bases from V and 2 from J, leaving 13 bases between them. The CDR3 nucleotides are TGTGCCAGCTCTCCCTCGGGGGGCACTAATGAAAAACTGTTTTTT. Encoded protein: CASSPSGGTNEKLFF.

This rearrangement joins TRBV4-3 to TRBJ2-7; D call uncertain. This CDR3 spans 14 amino acids. V shed 2 bases and J shed 0 bases, with 8 bases lying between them. Per the germline V gene, CDR1 is LGHNA and CDR2 is YSLEER. CDR3 DNA sequence: TGCGCCAGCAGCCAACAGGCCCGCTCCTACGAGCAGTACTTC. This encodes CASSQQARSYEQYF.

This chain uses TRBV4-1 with TRBJ2-1, with 7 bases that match TRBD2. Trimming removed 1 base from V and 6 bases from J; junction bases left unmatched: 3. Germline V gene sequence: CDR1 MGHRA, CDR2 YSYEKL. CDR3 length: 14 amino acids. CDR3 DNA sequence: TGCGCCAGCAGCCAAGTCGGCGGGAGCAATGAGCAGTTCTTC. This gives the protein CASSQVGGSNEQFF.

The chain recombines TRBV5-1 with TRBJ2-1, with 8 bases lining up with TRBD1. The V and J ends lost 0 bases and 5 bases, in that order; junction bases with no gene match: 16. This CDR3 is 19 amino acids long. Looked up from germline, CDR1 is SGHRS and CDR2 is YFSETQ. CDR3 sequence (DNA): TGCGCCAGCAGCTTGGACGGTCAGGGGGCCCCCACACACCACAATGAGCAGTTCTTC. Protein product: CASSLDGQGAPTHHNEQFF.

The V call is TRBV25-1, the J call TRBJ2-3; TRBD2 matches at 8 bases. V lost 4 bases, J lost 8 bases, and 20 bases stayed unmatched. The CDR3 loop spans 18 amino acids. Germline values: CDR1 MGHDK, CDR2 SYGVNS. CDR3 amino acids: CASSAPSGGDTTPRTQYF. CDR3 bases: TGTGCCAGCAGTGCCCCCTCGGGGGGGGACACCACACCACGTACGCAGTATTTT.

The chain carries TRBV28 and TRBJ2-7; perhaps TRBD1 as D (6 bases). CDR1 and CDR2 (germline): MDHEN, SYDVKM. The CDR3 spans 18 residues. V was clipped by 4 bases and J by 3 bases, with 25 bases between them. The CDR3 region has the DNA TGTGCCAGCAGTTCACGCTACCTCGAAAAACCGGACAGCTACGAGCAGTACTTC. The encoded protein is CASSSRYLEKPDSYEQYF.

The rearrangement joins TRBV27 to TRBJ1-5; D remains ambiguous. V dropped 5 bases and J dropped 0 bases, with 8 bases sitting between them. From germline, CDR1 is MNHEY and CDR2 SMNVEV (reference sequence). CDR3 size: 14 residues. The CDR3 nucleotides are TGTGCCAGCAGTGTACAGAATAGCAATCAGCCCCAGCATTTT. Its protein product is CASSVQNSNQPQHF.

This chain joins TRBV10-3 and TRBJ2-3; 9 nucleotides match TRBD2. V shed 4 bases and J 6 bases; nucleotides not matched to a gene: 11. The germline gives CDR1 ENHRY, CDR2 SYGVKD. CDR3 length: 16 amino acids. The chain's CDR3 is CAISAEFAGGSDTQYF. Here the CDR3 DNA reads TGTGCCATCAGTGCGGAATTCGCGGGAGGGTCGGATACGCAGTATTTT.

V usage is TRBV29-1 and J usage is TRBJ2-7; TRBD1 agrees at 9 bases. V trimming: 5 bases; J trimming: 2 bases; junction bases outside the gene matches: 4. Per germline, CDR1 SQVTM and CDR2 ANQGSEA. The CDR3 runs to 13 residues. Written as DNA, the CDR3 is TGCAGCGTTCCGGGACAGGGAACCTACGAGCAGTACTTC. Protein product: CSVPGQGTYEQYF.

The J gene is TRBJ2-1, the V gene TRBV2; 12 nucleotides match TRBD2. After removal of 4 bases from V and 4 bases from J, the junction contained 5 bases not matched to a gene. CDR1 and CDR2 from the germline V gene are SNHLY and FYNNEI. This CDR3 is 16 amino acids long. The CDR3 reads CASSASGGANYNEQFF. The CDR3 DNA is TGTGCCAGCAGTGCTAGCGGGGGGGCTAATTACAATGAGCAGTTCTTC.

V is TRBV18 and J is TRBJ2-4; 7 nucleotides line up with TRBD2. With V trimmed by 3 bases and J by 0 bases, 8 bases remained unmatched. CDR3 length: 17 residues. Germline V lookup: CDR1 KGHSH, CDR2 LQKENI. The CDR3 here is CASSPSGGGIAKNIQYF. In DNA, the CDR3 is TGTGCCAGCTCACCGTCCGGCGGGGGAATAGCCAAAAACATTCAGTACTTC. Using reference TRBV18 and TRBJ2-4 for the parts outside the CDR3, the full variable domain is NAGVMQNPRHLVRRRGQEARLRCSPMKGHSHVYWYRQLPEEGLKFMVYLQKENIIDESGMPKERFSAEFPKEGPSILRIQQVVRGDSAAYFCASSPSGGGIAKNIQYFGAGTRLSVL.